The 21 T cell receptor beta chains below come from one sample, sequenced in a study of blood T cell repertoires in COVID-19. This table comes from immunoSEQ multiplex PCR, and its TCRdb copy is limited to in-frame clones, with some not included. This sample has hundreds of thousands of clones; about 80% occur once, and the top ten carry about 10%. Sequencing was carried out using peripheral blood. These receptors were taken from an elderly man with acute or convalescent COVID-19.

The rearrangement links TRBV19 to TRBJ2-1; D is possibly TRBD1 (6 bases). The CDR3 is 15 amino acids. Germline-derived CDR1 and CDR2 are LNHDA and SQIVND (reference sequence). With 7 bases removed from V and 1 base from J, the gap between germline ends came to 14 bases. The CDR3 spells CASKIQGWSYNEQFF. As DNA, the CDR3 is TGTGCCAGTAAGATACAGGGTTGGTCCTACAATGAGCAGTTCTTC.

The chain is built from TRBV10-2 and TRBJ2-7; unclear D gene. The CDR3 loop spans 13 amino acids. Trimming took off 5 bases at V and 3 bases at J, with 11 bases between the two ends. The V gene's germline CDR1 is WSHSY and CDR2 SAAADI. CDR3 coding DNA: TGCGCCAGCAGTCTTACATTTGGCTACGAGCAGTACTTC. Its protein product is CASSLTFGYEQYF.

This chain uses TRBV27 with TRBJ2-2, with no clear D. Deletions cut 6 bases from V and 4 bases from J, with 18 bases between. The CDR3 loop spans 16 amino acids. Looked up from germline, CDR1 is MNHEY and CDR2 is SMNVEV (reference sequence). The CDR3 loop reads CASSPPEAVLTGELFF. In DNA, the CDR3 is TGTGCCAGCAGCCCCCCAGAGGCGGTTCTCACCGGGGAGCTGTTTTTT.

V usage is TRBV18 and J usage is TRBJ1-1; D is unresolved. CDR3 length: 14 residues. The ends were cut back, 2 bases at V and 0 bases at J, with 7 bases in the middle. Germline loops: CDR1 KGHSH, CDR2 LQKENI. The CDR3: CASSPRTMNTEAFF. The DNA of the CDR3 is TGTGCCAGCTCACCAAGAACTATGAACACTGAAGCTTTCTTT. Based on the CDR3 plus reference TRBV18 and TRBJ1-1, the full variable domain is NAGVMQNPRHLVRRRGQEARLRCSPMKGHSHVYWYRQLPEEGLKFMVYLQKENIIDESGMPKERFSAEFPKEGPSILRIQQVVRGDSAAYFCASSPRTMNTEAFFGQGTRLTVV.

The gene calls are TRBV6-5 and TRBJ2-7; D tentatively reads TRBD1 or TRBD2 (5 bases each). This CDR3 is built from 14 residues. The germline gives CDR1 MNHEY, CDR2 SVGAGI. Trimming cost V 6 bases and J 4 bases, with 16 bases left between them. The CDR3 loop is CASRYGARVYEQYF. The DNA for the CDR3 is TGTGCCAGCAGGTACGGGGCACGGGTTTACGAGCAGTACTTC.

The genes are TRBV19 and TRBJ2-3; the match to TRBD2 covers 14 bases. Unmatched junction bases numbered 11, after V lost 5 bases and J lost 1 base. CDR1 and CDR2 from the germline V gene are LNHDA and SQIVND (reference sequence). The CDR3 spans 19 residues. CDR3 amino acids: CASSLPGLAGAGGTDTQYF. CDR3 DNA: TGTGCCAGTAGTTTACCGGGACTAGCGGGGGCGGGAGGCACAGATACGCAGTATTTT.

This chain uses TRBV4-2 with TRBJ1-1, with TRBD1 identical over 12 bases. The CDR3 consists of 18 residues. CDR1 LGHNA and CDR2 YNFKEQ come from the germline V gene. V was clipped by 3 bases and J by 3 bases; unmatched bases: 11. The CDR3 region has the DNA TGTGCCAGCAGCCAGCTGCCGGGACAGGGGGCAGGGGACACTGAAGCTTTCTTT. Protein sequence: CASSQLPGQGAGDTEAFF.

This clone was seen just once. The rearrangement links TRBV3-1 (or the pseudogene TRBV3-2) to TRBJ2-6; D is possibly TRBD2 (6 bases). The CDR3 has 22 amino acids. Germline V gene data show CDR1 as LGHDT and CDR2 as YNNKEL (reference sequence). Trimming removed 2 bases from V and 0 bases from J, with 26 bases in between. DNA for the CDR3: TGTGCCAGCAGCCAAAGGGGCCCCCTGAGGTGGGGGACTTCCTCTGGGGCCAACGTCCTGACTTTC. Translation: CASSQRGPLRWGTSSGANVLTF.

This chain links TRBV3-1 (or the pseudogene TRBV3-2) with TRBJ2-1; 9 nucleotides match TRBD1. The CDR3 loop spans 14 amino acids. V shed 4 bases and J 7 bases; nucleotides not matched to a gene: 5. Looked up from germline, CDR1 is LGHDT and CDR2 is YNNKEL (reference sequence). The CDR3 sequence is CASSLSGTGNEQFF. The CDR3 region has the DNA TGTGCCAGCAGCCTATCCGGGACAGGGAATGAGCAGTTCTTC.

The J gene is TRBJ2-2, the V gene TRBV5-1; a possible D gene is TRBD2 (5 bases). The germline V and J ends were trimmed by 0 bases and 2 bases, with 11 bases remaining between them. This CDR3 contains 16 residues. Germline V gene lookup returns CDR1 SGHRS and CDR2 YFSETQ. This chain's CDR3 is CASSLVEGLNTGELFF. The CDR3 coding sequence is TGCGCCAGCAGCTTGGTAGAGGGTCTTAACACCGGGGAGCTGTTTTTT.

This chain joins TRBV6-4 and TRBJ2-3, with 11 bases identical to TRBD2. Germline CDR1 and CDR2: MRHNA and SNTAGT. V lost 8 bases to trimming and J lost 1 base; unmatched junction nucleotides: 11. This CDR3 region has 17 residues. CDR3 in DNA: TGTGCCAGCCCCTCGCCCAATAGCGGGAGGGGCACAGATACGCAGTATTTT. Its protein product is CASPSPNSGRGTDTQYF.

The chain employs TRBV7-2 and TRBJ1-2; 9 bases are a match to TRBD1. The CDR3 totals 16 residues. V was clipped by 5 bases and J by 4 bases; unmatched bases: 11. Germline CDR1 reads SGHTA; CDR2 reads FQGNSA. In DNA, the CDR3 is TGTGCCAGCAGCACGGGACAGGGCGCCGCCGGCTATGGCTACACCTTC. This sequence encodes CASSTGQGAAGYGYTF.

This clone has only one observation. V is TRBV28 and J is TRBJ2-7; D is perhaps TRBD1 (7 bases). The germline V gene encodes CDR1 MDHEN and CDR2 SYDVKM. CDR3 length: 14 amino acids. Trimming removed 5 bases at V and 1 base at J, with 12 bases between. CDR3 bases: TGTGCCAGCAGTACGACAGGGAGGTCCTACGAGCAGTACTTC. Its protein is CASSTTGRSYEQYF.

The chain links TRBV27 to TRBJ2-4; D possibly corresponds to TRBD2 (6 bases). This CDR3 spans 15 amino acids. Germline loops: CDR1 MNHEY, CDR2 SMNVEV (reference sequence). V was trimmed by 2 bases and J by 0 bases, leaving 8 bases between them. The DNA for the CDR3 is TGTGCCAGCAGTTTACGGGGACTAGCCAAAAACATTCAGTACTTC. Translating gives CASSLRGLAKNIQYF.

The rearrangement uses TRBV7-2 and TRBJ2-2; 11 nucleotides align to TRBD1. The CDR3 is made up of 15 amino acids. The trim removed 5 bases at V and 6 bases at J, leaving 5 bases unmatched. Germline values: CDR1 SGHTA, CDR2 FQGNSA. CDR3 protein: CASSVGQGAAGELFF. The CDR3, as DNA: TGTGCCAGCAGCGTAGGACAGGGGGCGGCCGGGGAGCTGTTTTTT.

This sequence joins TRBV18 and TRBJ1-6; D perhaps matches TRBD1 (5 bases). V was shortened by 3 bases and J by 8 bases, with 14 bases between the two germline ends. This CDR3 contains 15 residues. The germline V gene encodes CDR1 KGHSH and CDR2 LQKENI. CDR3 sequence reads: CASSPQGTSDSPLHF. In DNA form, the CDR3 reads TGTGCCAGCTCACCCCAAGGGACTTCTGATTCACCCCTCCACTTT.

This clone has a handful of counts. The CDR3 sequence: CASSEDFTSTDTQYF. The CDR3 coding sequence is TGTGCCAGCAGTGAAGACTTTACTAGCACAGATACGCAGTATTTT. The rearrangement joins TRBV2 to TRBJ2-3; no clear D gene. In germline, CDR1 is SNHLY, CDR2 FYNNEI. The CDR3 has 15 amino acids. V was clipped by 1 base and J by 0 bases, with 8 bases between them. The full variable domain, its missing parts supplied by reference TRBV2 and TRBJ2-3, is EPEVTQTPSHQVTQMGQEVILRCVPISNHLYFYWYRQILGQKVEFLVSFYNNEISEKSEIFDDQFSVERPDGSNFTLKIRSTKLEDSAMYFCASSEDFTSTDTQYFGPGTRLTVL.

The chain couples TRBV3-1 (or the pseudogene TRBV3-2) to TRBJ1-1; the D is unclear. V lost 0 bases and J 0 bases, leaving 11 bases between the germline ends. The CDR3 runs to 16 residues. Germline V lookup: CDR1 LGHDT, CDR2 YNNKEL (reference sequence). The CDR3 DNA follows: TGTGCCAGCAGCCAAGATTTGAGGGCCCTGAACACTGAAGCTTTCTTT. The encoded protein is CASSQDLRALNTEAFF.

The CDR3 sequence: CASSLAGTSGRGGFQETQYF. Here the CDR3 DNA reads TGCGCCAGCAGCTTGGCCGGGACTAGCGGGAGAGGGGGCTTCCAAGAGACCCAGTACTTC. V is TRBV5-1 and J is TRBJ2-5; TRBD2 matches 14 bases. This CDR3 region has 20 residues. The germline CDR1 and CDR2 sequences are SGHRS and YFSETQ. The J segment lost 1 base and the V segment lost 0 bases, leaving 11 bases of the junction unmatched.

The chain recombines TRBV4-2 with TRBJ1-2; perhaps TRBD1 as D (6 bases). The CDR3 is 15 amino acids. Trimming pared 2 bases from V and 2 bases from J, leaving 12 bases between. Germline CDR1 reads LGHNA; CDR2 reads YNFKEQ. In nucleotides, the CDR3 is TGTGCCAGCAGCCAAACCCCGGACAGAAACTATGGCTACACCTTC. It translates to CASSQTPDRNYGYTF.

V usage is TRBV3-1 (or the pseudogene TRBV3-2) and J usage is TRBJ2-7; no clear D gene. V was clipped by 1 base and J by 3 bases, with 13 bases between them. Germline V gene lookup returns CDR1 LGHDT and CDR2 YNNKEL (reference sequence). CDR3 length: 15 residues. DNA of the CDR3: TGTGCCAGCAGCCAAGTAGGTTCGGGTTTCTACGAGCAGTACTTC. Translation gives CASSQVGSGFYEQYF.